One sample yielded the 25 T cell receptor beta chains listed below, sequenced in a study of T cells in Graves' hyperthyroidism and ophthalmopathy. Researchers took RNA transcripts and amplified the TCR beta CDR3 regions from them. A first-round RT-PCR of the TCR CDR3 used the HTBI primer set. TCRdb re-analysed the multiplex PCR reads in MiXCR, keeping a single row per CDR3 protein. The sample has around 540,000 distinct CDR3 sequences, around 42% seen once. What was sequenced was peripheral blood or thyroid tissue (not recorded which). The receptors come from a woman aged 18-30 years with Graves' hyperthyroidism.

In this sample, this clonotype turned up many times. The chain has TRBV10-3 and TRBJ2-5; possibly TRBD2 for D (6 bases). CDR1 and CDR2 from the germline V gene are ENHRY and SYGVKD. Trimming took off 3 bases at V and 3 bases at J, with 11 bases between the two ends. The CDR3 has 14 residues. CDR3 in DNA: TGTGCCATCAGTGACGGGACTTCTAAAGAGACCCAGTACTTC. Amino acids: CAISDGTSKETQYF.

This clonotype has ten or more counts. The CDR3 DNA reads as TGTGCCATCAGTGGGATGGAGGAAGGTTCTCGAGGCTACACCTTC. This sequence encodes CAISGMEEGSRGYTF. The chain has TRBV10-3 and TRBJ1-2; unclear D gene. V lost 4 bases and J 8 bases, leaving 20 bases between the germline ends. The germline V gene encodes CDR1 ENHRY and CDR2 SYGVKD. The CDR3 has 15 amino acids.

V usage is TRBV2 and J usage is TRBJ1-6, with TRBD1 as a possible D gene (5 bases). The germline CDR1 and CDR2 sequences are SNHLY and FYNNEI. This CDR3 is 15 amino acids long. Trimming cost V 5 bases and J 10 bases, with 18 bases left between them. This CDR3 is CASSLIGEGNSPLHF. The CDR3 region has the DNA TGTGCCAGCAGTTTAATAGGGGAGGGTAACTCACCCCTCCACTTT.

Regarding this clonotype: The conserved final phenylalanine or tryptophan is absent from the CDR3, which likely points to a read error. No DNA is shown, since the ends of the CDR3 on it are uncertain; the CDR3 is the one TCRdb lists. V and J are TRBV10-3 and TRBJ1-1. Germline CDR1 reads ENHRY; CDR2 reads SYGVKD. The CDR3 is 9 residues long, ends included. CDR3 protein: CAISGGTSG.

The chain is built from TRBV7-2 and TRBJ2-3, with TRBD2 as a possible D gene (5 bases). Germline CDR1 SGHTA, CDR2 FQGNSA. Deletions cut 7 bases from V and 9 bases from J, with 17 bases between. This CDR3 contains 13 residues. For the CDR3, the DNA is TGTGCCAGCACCCCCCGGGGTTTAGACACGCAGTATTTT. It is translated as CASTPRGLDTQYF.

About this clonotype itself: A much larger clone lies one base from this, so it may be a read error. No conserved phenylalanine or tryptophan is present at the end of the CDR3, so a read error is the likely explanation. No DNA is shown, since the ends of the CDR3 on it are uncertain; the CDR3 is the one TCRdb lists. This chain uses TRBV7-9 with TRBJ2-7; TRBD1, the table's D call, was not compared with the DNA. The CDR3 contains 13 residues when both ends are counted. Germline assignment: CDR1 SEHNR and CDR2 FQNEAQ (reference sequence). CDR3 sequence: CASSLDSGSVANL.

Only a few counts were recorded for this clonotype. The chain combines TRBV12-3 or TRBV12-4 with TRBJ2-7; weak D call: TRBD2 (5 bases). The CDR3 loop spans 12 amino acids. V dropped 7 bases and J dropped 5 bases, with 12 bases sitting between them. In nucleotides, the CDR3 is TGTGCCAGCAATCGTCACGGGGACGAGCAGTACTTC. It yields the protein CASNRHGDEQYF.

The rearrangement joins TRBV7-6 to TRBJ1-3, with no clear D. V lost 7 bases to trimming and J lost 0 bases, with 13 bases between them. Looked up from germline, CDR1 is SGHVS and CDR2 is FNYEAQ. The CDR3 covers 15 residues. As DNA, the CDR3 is TGTGCCAGCACCTACCGCCGGAGCTCTGGAAACACCATATATTTT. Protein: CASTYRRSSGNTIYF.

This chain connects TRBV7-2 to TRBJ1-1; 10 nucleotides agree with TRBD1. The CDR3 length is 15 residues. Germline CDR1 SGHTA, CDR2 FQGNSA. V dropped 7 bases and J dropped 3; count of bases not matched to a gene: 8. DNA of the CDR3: TGTGCCAGCACCGTGGGACAGGGGCGTTACACTGAAGCTTTCTTT. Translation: CASTVGQGRYTEAFF.

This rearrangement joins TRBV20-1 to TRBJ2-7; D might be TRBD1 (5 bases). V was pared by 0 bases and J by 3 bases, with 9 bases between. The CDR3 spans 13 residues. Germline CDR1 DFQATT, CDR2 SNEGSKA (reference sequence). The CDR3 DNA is TGCAGTGCTAGAGAGGACACCGTCTACGAGCAGTACTTC. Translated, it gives CSAREDTVYEQYF.

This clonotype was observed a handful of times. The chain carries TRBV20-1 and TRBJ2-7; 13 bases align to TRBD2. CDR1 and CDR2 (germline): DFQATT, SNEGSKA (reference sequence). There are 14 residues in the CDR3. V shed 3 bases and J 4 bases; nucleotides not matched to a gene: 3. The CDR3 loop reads CSASGLAGDYEQYF. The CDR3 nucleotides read TGCAGTGCTAGCGGACTAGCGGGAGATTACGAGCAGTACTTC.

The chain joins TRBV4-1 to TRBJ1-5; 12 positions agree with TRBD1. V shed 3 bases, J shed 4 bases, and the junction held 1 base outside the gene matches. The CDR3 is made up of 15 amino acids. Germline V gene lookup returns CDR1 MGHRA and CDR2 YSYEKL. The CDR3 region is CASSQGQGANQPQHF. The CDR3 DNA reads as TGCGCCAGCAGCCAGGGACAGGGGGCGAATCAGCCCCAGCATTTT.

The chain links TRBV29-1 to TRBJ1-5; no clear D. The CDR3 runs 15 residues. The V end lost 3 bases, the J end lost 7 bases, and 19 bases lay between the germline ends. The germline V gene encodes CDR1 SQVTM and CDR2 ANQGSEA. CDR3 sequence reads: CSVDLRTKGEQPQHF. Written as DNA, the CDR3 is TGCAGCGTTGATTTAAGGACTAAGGGTGAGCAGCCCCAGCATTTT.

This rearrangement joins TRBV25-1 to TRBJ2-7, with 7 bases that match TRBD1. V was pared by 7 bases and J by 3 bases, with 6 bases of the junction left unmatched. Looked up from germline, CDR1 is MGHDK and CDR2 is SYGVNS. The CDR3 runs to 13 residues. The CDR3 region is CASKPDRSYEQYF. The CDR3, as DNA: TGTGCCAGCAAACCGGACAGGAGCTACGAGCAGTACTTC.

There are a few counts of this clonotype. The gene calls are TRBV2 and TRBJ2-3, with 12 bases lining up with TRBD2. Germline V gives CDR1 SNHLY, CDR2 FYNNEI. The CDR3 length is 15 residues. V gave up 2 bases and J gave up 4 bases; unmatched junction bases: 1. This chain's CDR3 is CASSELAGGPDTQYF. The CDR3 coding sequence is TGTGCCAGCAGTGAACTAGCGGGAGGGCCAGATACGCAGTATTTT.

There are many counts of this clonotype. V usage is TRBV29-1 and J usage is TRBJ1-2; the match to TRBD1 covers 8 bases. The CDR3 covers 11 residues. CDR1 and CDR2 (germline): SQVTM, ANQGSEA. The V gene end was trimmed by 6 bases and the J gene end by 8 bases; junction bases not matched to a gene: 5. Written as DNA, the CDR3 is TGCAGCGTAAGGACAGGGTGGGGCTACACCTTC. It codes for CSVRTGWGYTF.

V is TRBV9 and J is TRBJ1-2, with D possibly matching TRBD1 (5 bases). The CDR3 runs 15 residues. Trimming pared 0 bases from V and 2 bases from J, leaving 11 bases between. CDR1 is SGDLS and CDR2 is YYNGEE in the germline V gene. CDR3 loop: CASSVAHPGNYGYTF. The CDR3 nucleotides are TGTGCCAGCAGCGTAGCTCACCCAGGGAACTATGGCTACACCTTC.

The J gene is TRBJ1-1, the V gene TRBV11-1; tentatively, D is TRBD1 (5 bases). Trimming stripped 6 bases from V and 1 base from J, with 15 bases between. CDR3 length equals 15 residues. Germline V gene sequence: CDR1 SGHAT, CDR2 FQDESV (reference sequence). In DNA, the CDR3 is TGTGCCAGCAGATTCGGGGGGGGTACGAACACTGAAGCTTTCTTT. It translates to CASRFGGGTNTEAFF.

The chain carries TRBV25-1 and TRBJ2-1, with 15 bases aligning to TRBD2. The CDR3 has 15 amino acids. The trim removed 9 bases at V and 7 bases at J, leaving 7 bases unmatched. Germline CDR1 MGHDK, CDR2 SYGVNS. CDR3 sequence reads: CASSIGTSGRNEQFF. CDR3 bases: TGTGCCAGTAGTATAGGGACTAGCGGGAGGAATGAGCAGTTCTTC.

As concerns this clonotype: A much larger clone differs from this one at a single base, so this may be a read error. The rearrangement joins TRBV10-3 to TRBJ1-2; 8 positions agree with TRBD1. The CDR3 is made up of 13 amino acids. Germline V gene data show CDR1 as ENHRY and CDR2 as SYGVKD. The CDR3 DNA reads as TGTGCCGTCAGTGAGGGGACAGGAGGTGGCTACACCTTC. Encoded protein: CAVSEGTGGGYTF.

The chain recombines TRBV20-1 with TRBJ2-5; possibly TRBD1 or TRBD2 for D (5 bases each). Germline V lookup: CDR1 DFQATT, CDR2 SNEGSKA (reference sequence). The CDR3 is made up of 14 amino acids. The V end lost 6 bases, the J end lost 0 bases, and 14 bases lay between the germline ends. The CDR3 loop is CSAPRDGNQETQYF. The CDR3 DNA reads TGCAGTGCGCCCCGGGACGGAAACCAAGAGACCCAGTACTTC.

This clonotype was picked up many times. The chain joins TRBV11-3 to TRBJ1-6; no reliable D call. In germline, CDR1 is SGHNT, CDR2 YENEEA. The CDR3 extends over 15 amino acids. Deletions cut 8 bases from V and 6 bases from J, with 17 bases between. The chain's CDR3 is CASRPHTGPNSPLHF. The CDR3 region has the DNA TGTGCCAGCCGACCCCATACCGGTCCTAATTCACCCCTCCACTTT.

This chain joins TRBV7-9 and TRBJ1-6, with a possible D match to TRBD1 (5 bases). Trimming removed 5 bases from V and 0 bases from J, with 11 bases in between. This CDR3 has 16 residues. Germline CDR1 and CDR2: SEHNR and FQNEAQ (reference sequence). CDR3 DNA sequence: TGTGCCAGCAGCGGGGACGAAAGCTCCTATAATTCACCCCTCCACTTT. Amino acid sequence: CASSGDESSYNSPLHF.

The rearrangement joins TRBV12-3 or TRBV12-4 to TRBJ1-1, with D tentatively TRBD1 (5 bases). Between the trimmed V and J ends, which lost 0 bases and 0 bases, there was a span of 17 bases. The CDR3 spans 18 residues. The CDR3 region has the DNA TGTGCCAGCAGTTTAGCGCTAGTAGGGGTAATATTGAACACTGAAGCTTTCTTT. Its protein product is CASSLALVGVILNTEAFF.

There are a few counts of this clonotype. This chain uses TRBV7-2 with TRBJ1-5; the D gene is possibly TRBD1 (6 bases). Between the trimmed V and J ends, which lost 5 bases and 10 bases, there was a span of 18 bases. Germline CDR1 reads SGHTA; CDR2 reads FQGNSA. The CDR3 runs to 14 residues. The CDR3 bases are TGTGCCAGCAGCCCCCATCATGGGGGCCTCCCCCAGCATTTT. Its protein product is CASSPHHGGLPQHF.